These T cell receptor beta chains were read from a single sample in a study of blood T cells in healthy people across ages. TCRdb re-called the 5' RACE reads through MiXCR, storing one row per CDR3 protein. The sample holds about 700,000 distinct CDR3 sequences; 32% are singletons and the top ten take 15% to 17%. The sample comprised blood. All receptors come from a woman of 80 years or more in good health. The CDR3 runs from the conserved cysteine through the conserved F or W. A D gene is named only where the DNA matches it firmly. A clone size is listed for some rows: how often the clone was seen (once, few, many), or a class if it is expanded.

j_call,v_call,clone_size,d_call,cdr3_nt,cdr3_aa
TRBJ2-3,TRBV20-1,-,TRBD2,TGCAGTGCTGGATACCCGGGGGGAAGGACAGATACGCAGTATTTT,CSAGYPGGRTDTQYF
TRBJ1-2,TRBV30,-,-,TGTGCCTGGAGTCCCCCAATGGGCTATGGCTACACCTTC,CAWSPPMGYGYTF
TRBJ1-5,TRBV25-1,-,-,TGTGTCAGCGCCAGGGGTACTCAGCCCCAGCATTTT,CVSARGTQPQHF
TRBJ1-1,TRBV20-1,-,-,TGCAGTGCTAGGTACACTCGAGGGGACATTACGAACACTAAAGCTTTCTTT,CSARYTRGDITNTKAFF
TRBJ2-5,TRBV15,-,-,TGTGCCACCAGCAGAGCCGGATGGCAGGGGAGTAAGCAGTACTTC,CATSRAGWQGSKQYF
TRBJ2-2,TRBV6-4,many,-,TGTGCCAGCAGTTTTGGGACCGGGTTGAACACCGGGGAGCTGTTTTTT,CASSFGTGLNTGELFF
TRBJ2-3,TRBV3-1,many,-,TGTGCCAGCAGCCGTAGGACAGGCACAGATACGCAGTATTTT,CASSRRTGTDTQYF
TRBJ2-3,TRBV11-2,many,TRBD2,TGTGCCAGCAGCCGGGGGGATCGGGGGAGTTCAGATACGCAGTATTTT,CASSRGDRGSSDTQYF
TRBJ1-4,TRBV30,few,-,TGTGCCTGGATCCCTAGTCATGAAAAACTGTTTTTT,CAWIPSHEKLFF
TRBJ1-1,TRBV7-8,many,-,TGTGCCAGCAGCTTATCGGGACCACTCATGAACACTGAAGCTTTCTTT,CASSLSGPLMNTEAFF
TRBJ2-7,TRBV18,many,-,TGTGCCAGCTCACCAGGGGCAGAATTCTACGAGCAGTACTTC,CASSPGAEFYEQYF
TRBJ1-1,TRBV7-6,-,-,TGTGCCAGCAGCGCATGGACGGTGAACACTGAAGCTTTCTTT,CASSAWTVNTEAFF
TRBJ2-1,TRBV5-6,-,-,TGTGCCAGCAGTCCGGACCCGAGTGAGCAGTTCTTC,CASSPDPSEQFF
TRBJ1-6,TRBV7-9,many,TRBD1,TGTGCCAGCAGTTCCGCGCAGGGAACAGGGGATTCACCCCTCCACTTT,CASSSAQGTGDSPLHF
TRBJ2-1,TRBV27,many,-,TGTGCCAGCAGTTTAGGGCAGAACTACAATGAGCAGTTCTTC,CASSLGQNYNEQFF
TRBJ2-3,TRBV6-5,-,-,TGTGCCAGCAGACCGGAACAGGGAATCACAGATACGCAGTATTTT,CASRPEQGITDTQYF
TRBJ2-7,TRBV20-1,-,-,TGCAGTGCAAGGCAGGCGCACTCCTACGAGCAGTACTTC,CSARQAHSYEQYF
TRBJ2-7,TRBV7-2,many,TRBD2,TGTGCCAGCAGCTCGAGCGGGGGCTACTACGAGCAGTACTTC,CASSSSGGYYEQYF
TRBJ2-1,TRBV6-1,-,-,TGTGCCAGCAGTGAGCTGACAGCCTACAATGAGCAGTTCTTC,CASSELTAYNEQFF
TRBJ2-5,TRBV2,-,TRBD1,TGTGCCAGCAGCCCCTTAGAAGGGGGCGGAGAGACCCAGTACTTC,CASSPLEGGGETQYF
TRBJ1-5,TRBV7-2,many,-,TGTGCCAGCAGTAGCGGACGGAACAATCAGCCCCAGCATTTT,CASSSGRNNQPQHF
TRBJ1-2,TRBV19,medium-sized,-,TGTGCCAGTATGCCCCGAGGGACATACTATGGCTACACCTTC,CASMPRGTYYGYTF
TRBJ2-1,TRBV2,-,-,TGTGCCAGCAGTGAGATAAGGGACAATGAGCAGTTCTTC,CASSEIRDNEQFF
TRBJ1-2,TRBV29-1,-,-,TGCAGCGCAGCCGCGGGGGGATCCAACTATGGCTACACCTTC,CSAAAGGSNYGYTF
TRBJ1-2,TRBV10-3,many,-,TGTGCCATCAGGCCCTCGACTAACGGCTATGGCTACACCTTC,CAIRPSTNGYGYTF
TRBJ2-7,TRBV3-1,many,TRBD1,TGTGCCAGCAGCGGTCCGGGACAGGGGTTCTCCTACGAGCAGTACTTC,CASSGPGQGFSYEQYF
TRBJ1-4,TRBV5-1,-,TRBD1,TGCGCCAGCAGCTGGGGACAGGGACGGAATGAAAAACTGTTTTTT,CASSWGQGRNEKLFF
TRBJ2-1,TRBV9,many,-,TGTGCCAGCAGCCCCCGCGGGACAGCACTAAGCTCCTACAATGAGCAGTTCTTC,CASSPRGTALSSYNEQFF
TRBJ2-3,TRBV7-2,-,-,TGTCCCAGCAGCTTAGGGTTTGGCACAGATACGCAGTATTTT,CPSSLGFGTDTQYF